This TCR beta chain is drawn from a study of T cell responses to AZD1222 COVID-19 vaccine. Assay used: immunoSEQ multiplex PCR; TCRdb lists only in-frame clones, some missing. The sample records some 180,000 clones, over 85% being singletons. Germline V gives CDR1 MDHEN, CDR2 SYDVKM. The CDR3 loop spans 15 amino acids. The ends were cut back, 5 bases at V and 2 bases at J, with 15 bases in the middle. The V and J genes are TRBV28 and TRBJ1-2, with D possibly matching TRBD1 (5 bases). Specimen: peripheral blood, collected 28 days after the second dose of the MenACWY control vaccine. The TCR originated in an adult who received the MenACWY meningococcal vaccine as a control. CDR3 sequence (DNA): TGTGCCAGCAGTCGGTGGAGAGGGGCGAACTATGGCTACACCTTC. Its protein product is CASSRWRGANYGYTF.